The 18 T cell receptor beta chains listed next were all sequenced from one sample in a study of blood T cell repertoires in COVID-19 (dated by TCRdb to about 2020). Receptor amplification or capture employed the immunoSEQ multiplex PCR assay. Imported from immuneACCESS, the table was reduced by TCRdb to in-frame sequences with V and J called. These copies leave out some clones; in studies compared against another copy, an unresolved V gene accounts for under half, and the cause of the remainder is not known. This sample holds 150,000 or so clones; around 83% were observed only once. Of the sample, 5% to 6% falls within the top ten clones. Sample: peripheral blood. Source of these receptors: a woman in her forties or fifties with COVID-19, enrolled during active disease.

The chain has TRBV7-9 and TRBJ1-4; no reliable D call. CDR3 length: 15 amino acids. V shed 2 bases and J shed 0 bases, with 7 bases lying between them. CDR1 is SEHNR and CDR2 is FQNEAQ in the germline V gene (reference sequence). CDR3 bases: TGTGCCAGCAGCTTACCGGGTGCAACTAATGAAAAACTGTTTTTT. Its protein product is CASSLPGATNEKLFF.

The rearrangement links TRBV10-3 to TRBJ2-3; 8 nucleotides align to TRBD2. V trimming: 7 bases; J trimming: 0 bases; junction bases outside the gene matches: 6. Germline V gene sequence: CDR1 ENHRY, CDR2 SYGVKD. This CDR3 is 15 amino acids long. CDR3 residues: CAIKSGGPSTDTQYF. CDR3 sequence (DNA): TGTGCCATCAAAAGCGGGGGCCCTAGCACAGATACGCAGTATTTT.

The rearrangement joins TRBV12-3 or TRBV12-4 to TRBJ2-7; D uncertain. This CDR3 spans 13 amino acids. Trimming took off 7 bases at V and 0 bases at J, with 10 bases between the two ends. CDR3 region: CASTSESSYEQYF. CDR3 DNA sequence: TGTGCCAGCACCTCCGAGAGCTCCTACGAGCAGTACTTC.

The V call is TRBV30, the J call TRBJ1-5; TRBD1 aligns across 8 bases. The CDR3 extends over 14 amino acids. Trimming removed 2 bases from V and 6 bases from J; junction bases left unmatched: 6. The germline V gene encodes CDR1 GTSNPN and CDR2 SVGIG (reference sequence). CDR3 nucleotides: TGTGCCTGGAGTTCTTACAGGGGGAGTCAGCCCCAGCATTTT. This gives the protein CAWSSYRGSQPQHF.

This sequence joins TRBV6-2 or TRBV6-3 and TRBJ2-4; weak D call: TRBD2 (6 bases). There are 15 residues in the CDR3. Per the germline V gene, CDR1 is MNHEY and CDR2 is SVGEGT. Between the trimmed V and J ends, which lost 0 bases and 6 bases, there was a span of 12 bases. The CDR3 here is CASSYSTGGINIQYF. In nucleotides, the CDR3 is TGTGCCAGCAGTTACTCGACTGGGGGGATAAACATTCAGTACTTC.

This chain links TRBV4-1 with TRBJ1-4; TRBD1 agrees at 7 bases. Germline V gives CDR1 MGHRA, CDR2 YSYEKL. V lost 5 bases and J lost 5; bases outside the gene matches: 5. CDR3 length: 14 residues. The DNA for the CDR3 is TGCGCCAGCAGCAAGGGACAGCTAAATGAAAAACTGTTTTTT. This gives the protein CASSKGQLNEKLFF.

CDR3 region: CASRAGTYSYEQYF. In DNA, the CDR3 is TGTGCCAGCAGGGCCGGGACATATTCCTACGAGCAGTACTTC. The chain is built from TRBV2 and TRBJ2-7, with D perhaps TRBD1 (6 bases). Trimming removed 6 bases at V and 1 base at J, with 13 bases between. Germline CDR1 reads SNHLY; CDR2 reads FYNNEI. The CDR3 totals 14 residues.

The V call is TRBV19, the J call TRBJ1-1; D is unclear. CDR3 length equals 14 residues. Trimming took 7 bases from V and 2 from J, leaving 14 bases between them. CDR1 is LNHDA, CDR2 SQIVND, per germline (reference sequence). The CDR3 DNA sequence: TGTGCCAGTACCCTAAGCCCCATAAACACTGAAGCTTTCTTT. Translated, it gives CASTLSPINTEAFF.

The chain is built from TRBV11-3 and TRBJ1-1; TRBD1 is a possible D gene (6 bases). The germline CDR1 and CDR2 sequences are SGHNT and YENEEA. With 4 bases removed from V and 1 base from J, the gap between germline ends came to 16 bases. The CDR3 is made up of 16 amino acids. DNA for the CDR3: TGTGCCAGCAGCTCTGAGGGGGGGACTAAGAACACTGAAGCTTTCTTT. Protein product: CASSSEGGTKNTEAFF.

The chain has TRBV18 and TRBJ1-2; 7 nucleotides agree with TRBD1. J gave up 6 bases and V 5 bases, and 3 bases lay outside the gene matches. Germline values: CDR1 KGHSH, CDR2 LQKENI. CDR3 size: 12 residues. The DNA of the CDR3 is TGTGCCAGCTCATTAGACAGGGATGGCTACACCTTC. Its protein is CASSLDRDGYTF.

The chain uses TRBV19 and TRBJ2-7; 13 nucleotides line up with TRBD2. Germline CDR1 and CDR2: LNHDA and SQIVND (reference sequence). Trimming removed 5 bases from V and 6 bases from J; junction bases left unmatched: 7. The CDR3 contains 15 residues. The CDR3 DNA sequence: TGTGCCAGTAGTTCCCCGGGACTAGCGGGACCCGAGCAGTACTTC. Its protein product is CASSSPGLAGPEQYF.

This chain connects TRBV18 to TRBJ2-2, with D possibly matching TRBD2 (6 bases). Between the trimmed V and J ends, which lost 2 bases and 6 bases, there was a span of 13 bases. There are 15 residues in the CDR3. Germline assignment: CDR1 KGHSH and CDR2 LQKENI. The DNA for the CDR3 is TGTGCCAGCTCACCAGGGAGAACGGGGGCCGGGGAGCTGTTTTTT. Translating it yields CASSPGRTGAGELFF. Based on the CDR3 plus reference TRBV18 and TRBJ2-2, the full variable domain is NAGVMQNPRHLVRRRGQEARLRCSPMKGHSHVYWYRQLPEEGLKFMVYLQKENIIDESGMPKERFSAEFPKEGPSILRIQQVVRGDSAAYFCASSPGRTGAGELFFGEGSRLTVL.

The chain is built from TRBV5-1 and TRBJ2-3; perhaps TRBD2 as D (5 bases). The CDR3 is 16 amino acids. V lost 1 base and J lost 2, with 14 bases in between. Germline assignment: CDR1 SGHRS and CDR2 YFSETQ. The CDR3, as DNA: TGCGCCAGCAGCTTGACGGGGAGCACATTCACAGATACGCAGTATTTT. Its protein product is CASSLTGSTFTDTQYF.

This clone was counted only a few times. The chain uses TRBV5-4 and TRBJ2-5, with D possibly being TRBD2 (7 bases). The CDR3 is 14 amino acids. Germline lookup yields CDR1 SGHNT and CDR2 YYREEE (reference sequence). V lost 1 base and J 3 bases, leaving 10 bases between the germline ends. CDR3 sequence: CASSLTGTKETQYF. CDR3 nucleotide sequence: TGTGCCAGCAGCTTGACAGGGACTAAAGAGACCCAGTACTTC.

The chain combines TRBV25-1 with TRBJ2-3; tentatively, D is TRBD1 (5 bases). The CDR3 consists of 18 residues. The V and J ends lost 4 bases and 2 bases respectively, with 22 bases between them. In germline, CDR1 is MGHDK, CDR2 SYGVNS. The chain's CDR3 is CASSGSPGRGRDTDTQYF. CDR3 nucleotide sequence: TGTGCCAGCAGTGGATCGCCCGGAAGGGGTAGGGACACAGATACGCAGTATTTT.

The V call is TRBV6-5, the J call TRBJ1-6, with 8 bases lining up with TRBD1. Germline V CDR1 and CDR2: MNHEY, SVGAGI. V lost 0 bases and J lost 9; bases outside the gene matches: 4. The CDR3 has 15 residues. The CDR3: CASSYSAGGPSPLHF. In DNA, the CDR3 is TGTGCCAGCAGTTACTCTGCAGGGGGCCCTTCACCCCTCCACTTT.

The gene calls are TRBV3-1 (or the pseudogene TRBV3-2) and TRBJ1-3; 9 positions agree with TRBD1. This CDR3 spans 15 amino acids. V was pared by 4 bases and J by 7 bases, with 8 bases of the junction left unmatched. Per the germline V gene, CDR1 is LGHDT and CDR2 is YNNKEL (reference sequence). The CDR3 protein is CASSPPGTGRNTIYF. The CDR3 nucleotides read TGTGCCAGCAGCCCCCCCGGGACAGGGAGGAACACCATATATTTT.

The chain uses TRBV5-6 and TRBJ2-7; 8 bases map to TRBD1. The CDR3 contains 13 residues. J lost 5 bases, V lost 4 bases, and 5 bases had no gene match. The germline V gene has CDR1 SGHDT and CDR2 YYEEEE. Here the CDR3 DNA reads TGTGCCAGCAGCGACAGGGGATTGAACGAGCAGTACTTC. This translates into CASSDRGLNEQYF.